This TCR beta chain was sequenced in a study of cytomegalovirus exposure and HLA in healthy donors. Whole-study findings and limits: Other equally common chains were less clonally expanded than HLA-associated TCR beta chains, a later analysis showed.

Germline values: CDR1 MNHNY, CDR2 SVGAGI (reference sequence). The CDR3 length is 13 residues. V lost 6 bases, J lost 3 bases, and 9 bases lay in between. A note on this clone: Its matching antigen is unknown.

In the PCR, 60 Vbeta and 13 Jbeta primers were used. Sequencing was performed with immunoSEQ multiplex PCR; in TCRdb, only in-frame clones are kept and a portion is missing. The sample includes about 150,000 clones, approximately 78% of them seen just once. The sequencing sample was made of PBMCs. This receptor was taken from a woman in her thirties or forties in good health and CMV-seronegative. The gene calls are TRBV6-6 and TRBJ1-5; no clear D. For the CDR3, the DNA is TGTGCCAGCAGAGCAGACATCAATCAGCCCCAGCATTTT. It codes for CASRADINQPQHF.